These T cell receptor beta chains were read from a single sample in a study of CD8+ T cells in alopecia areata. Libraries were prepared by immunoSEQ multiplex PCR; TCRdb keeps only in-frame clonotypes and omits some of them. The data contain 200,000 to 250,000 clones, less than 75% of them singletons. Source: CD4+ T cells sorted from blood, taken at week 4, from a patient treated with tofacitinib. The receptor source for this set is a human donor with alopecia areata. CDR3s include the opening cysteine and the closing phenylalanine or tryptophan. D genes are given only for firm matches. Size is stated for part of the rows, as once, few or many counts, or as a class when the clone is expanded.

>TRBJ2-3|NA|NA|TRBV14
CASSFSTDTQYF
TGTGCCAGCAGCTTTAGCACAGATACGCAGTATTTT
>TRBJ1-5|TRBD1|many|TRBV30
CAWSKQGGSRSNQPQHF
TGTGCCTGGAGTAAACAGGGGGGATCGAGAAGCAATCAGCCCCAGCATTTT
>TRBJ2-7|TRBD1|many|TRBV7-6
CASSQQGESSYEQYF
TGTGCCAGCAGCCAACAGGGGGAAAGCTCCTACGAGCAGTACTTC
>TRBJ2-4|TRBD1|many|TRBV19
CASSMGQIAKNIQYF
TGTGCCAGTAGTATGGGACAGATAGCCAAAAACATTCAGTACTTC
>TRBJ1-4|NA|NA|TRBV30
CAWSVAPSREKLFF
TGTGCCTGGAGTGTTGCGCCCTCGAGGGAAAAACTGTTTTTT
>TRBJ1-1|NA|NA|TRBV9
CASSAFQGNTEAFF
TGTGCCAGCAGCGCTTTTCAGGGGAACACTGAAGCTTTCTTT
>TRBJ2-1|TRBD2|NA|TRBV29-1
CSVSPGGGDEQFF
TGCAGCGTCAGCCCGGGGGGGGGCGATGAGCAGTTCTTC
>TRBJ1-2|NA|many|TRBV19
CASFYGVDGYTF
TGTGCCAGTTTTTACGGGGTCGATGGCTACACCTTC
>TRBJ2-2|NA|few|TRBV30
CAWSVRPNTGELFF
TGTGCCTGGAGTGTAAGGCCGAACACCGGGGAGCTGTTTTTT
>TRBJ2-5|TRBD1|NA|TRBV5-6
CASSTGTGPAFGYF
TGTGCCAGCAGCACCGGGACAGGTCCGGCGTTTGGGTACTTC
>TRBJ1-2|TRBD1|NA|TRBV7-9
CASSPDRENYGYTF
TGTGCCAGCAGCCCCGACAGGGAAAACTATGGCTACACCTTC
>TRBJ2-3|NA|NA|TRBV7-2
CASNILRTDTQYF
TGTGCCAGCAACATCCTTCGAACAGATACGCAGTATTTT
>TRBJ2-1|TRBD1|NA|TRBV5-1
CASSLDRGEYNEQFF
TGCGCCAGCAGCTTGGACAGGGGAGAGTACAATGAGCAGTTCTTC
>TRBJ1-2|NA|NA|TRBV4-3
CASSPKPADSYGYTF
TGCGCCAGCAGCCCCAAGCCCGCCGACAGCTATGGCTACACCTTC
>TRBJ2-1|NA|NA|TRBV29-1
CSSKDYPLQDEQFF
TGCAGCTCGAAGGACTATCCCTTACAGGATGAGCAGTTCTTC
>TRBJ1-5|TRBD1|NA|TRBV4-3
CASSQRTGNNQPQHF
TGCGCCAGCAGCCAAAGGACAGGGAACAATCAGCCCCAGCATTTT
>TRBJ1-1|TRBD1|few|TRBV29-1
CSVGGQGSTEAFF
TGCAGCGTTGGGGGACAGGGGAGCACTGAAGCTTTCTTT
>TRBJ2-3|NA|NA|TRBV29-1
CSVEVRAPEAQYF
TGCAGCGTTGAAGTTAGAGCCCCTGAGGCGCAGTATTTT
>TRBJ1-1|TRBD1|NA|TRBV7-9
CASSLALQGKAEAFF
TGTGCCAGCAGCTTAGCGCTACAGGGGAAGGCTGAAGCTTTCTTT
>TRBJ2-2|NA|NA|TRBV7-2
CASSSQPRDTRELFF
TGTGCCAGCAGCTCCCAACCCAGGGACACCCGGGAGCTGTTTTTT
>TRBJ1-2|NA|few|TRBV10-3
CAITKARDGYGYTF
TGTGCCATCACTAAGGCGAGGGATGGCTATGGCTACACCTTC
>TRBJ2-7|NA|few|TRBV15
CATSRDISYEQYF
TGTGCCACCAGCAGGGACATTTCCTACGAGCAGTACTTC
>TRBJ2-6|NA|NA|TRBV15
CATGSGYGANVLTF
TGTGCCACCGGCTCCGGTTATGGGGCCAACGTCCTGACTTTC
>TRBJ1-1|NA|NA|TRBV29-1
CSVDDLDTEAFF
TGCAGCGTCGACGATTTAGACACTGAAGCTTTCTTT
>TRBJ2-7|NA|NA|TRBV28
CASSFLGSYEQYF
TGTGCCAGCAGTTTTCTGGGGTCCTACGAGCAGTACTTC
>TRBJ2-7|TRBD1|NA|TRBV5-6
CASIDTGGSYEQYF
TGTGCCAGCATCGATACAGGGGGCTCCTACGAGCAGTACTTC
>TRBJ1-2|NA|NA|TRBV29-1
CSVEPKVYGYTF
TGCAGCGTTGAACCCAAAGTCTATGGCTACACCTTC
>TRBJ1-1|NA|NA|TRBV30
CAWSARGDTEAFF
TGTGCCTGGAGTGCGAGGGGGGACACTGAAGCTTTCTTT
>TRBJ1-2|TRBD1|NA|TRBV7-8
CASSSLPTGIGLAYTF
TGTGCCAGCAGCTCCCTACCGACAGGGATCGGACTCGCCTACACCTTC
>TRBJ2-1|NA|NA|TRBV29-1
CSVDLGIYNEQFF
TGCAGCGTTGATCTCGGTATTTACAATGAGCAGTTCTTC
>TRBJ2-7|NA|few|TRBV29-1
CSALGQQKGHEQYF
TGCAGCGCCCTCGGACAGCAAAAGGGCCACGAGCAGTACTTC
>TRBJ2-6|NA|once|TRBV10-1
CASSDGANVLTF
TGCGCCAGCAGTGACGGGGCCAACGTCCTGACTTTC
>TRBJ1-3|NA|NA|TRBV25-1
CASSDSGTLGNTIYF
TGTGCCAGCAGTGACTCCGGGACTCTGGGAAACACCATATATTTT
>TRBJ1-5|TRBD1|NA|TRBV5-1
CASKTGTGYDQPQHF
TGCGCCAGCAAAACCGGGACAGGGTATGATCAGCCCCAGCATTTT
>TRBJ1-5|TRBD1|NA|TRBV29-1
CSVGTGVNNQPQHF
TGCAGCGTTGGGACAGGGGTTAACAATCAGCCCCAGCATTTT